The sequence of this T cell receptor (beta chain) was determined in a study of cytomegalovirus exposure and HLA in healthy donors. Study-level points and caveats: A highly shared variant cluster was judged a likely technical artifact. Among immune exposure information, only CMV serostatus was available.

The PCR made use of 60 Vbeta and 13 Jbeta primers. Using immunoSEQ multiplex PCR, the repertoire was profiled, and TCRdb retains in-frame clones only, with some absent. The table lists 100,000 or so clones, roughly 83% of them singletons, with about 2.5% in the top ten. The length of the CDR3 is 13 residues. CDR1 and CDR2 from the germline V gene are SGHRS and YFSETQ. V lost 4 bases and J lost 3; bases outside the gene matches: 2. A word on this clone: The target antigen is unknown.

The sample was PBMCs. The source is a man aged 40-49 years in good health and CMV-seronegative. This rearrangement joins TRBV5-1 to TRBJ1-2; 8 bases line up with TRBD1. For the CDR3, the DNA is TGCGCCAGCAGCCTGACAGGGGACTATGGCTACACCTTC. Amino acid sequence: CASSLTGDYGYTF.